A single sample is the source of the 8 T cell receptor beta chains below, sequenced in a study of control samples from healthy donors and cancer patients. Sequencing was performed with immunoSEQ multiplex PCR; in TCRdb, only in-frame clones are kept and a portion is missing. The sample holds 100,000 to 150,000 clones; 80% to 95% are singletons and the top ten take almost 2.5%. Material for sequencing was blood. Source of these receptors: a man between 18 and 35 years old in good health.

This clone occurred once. This chain joins TRBV5-6 and TRBJ1-5, with D possibly TRBD1 on 5 matching bases. This CDR3 spans 16 amino acids. Trimming cost V 1 base and J 1 base, with 12 bases left between them. Germline V gene sequence: CDR1 SGHDT, CDR2 YYEEEE. DNA for the CDR3: TGTGCCAGCAGCTTGTGGGGAGGGGCCAGCAATCAGCCCCAGCATTTT. The encoded protein is CASSLWGGASNQPQHF.

The chain employs TRBV19 and TRBJ2-2, with D tentatively TRBD1 (6 bases). Deletions cut 5 bases from V and 6 bases from J, with 19 bases between. The CDR3 has 16 residues. Germline CDR1 and CDR2: LNHDA and SQIVND (reference sequence). The CDR3 loop is CASSSAQGNLAGELFF. Written as DNA, the CDR3 is TGTGCCAGTAGTTCGGCACAGGGAAACCTCGCCGGGGAGCTGTTTTTT. The complete variable domain, with remaining parts taken from reference TRBV19 and TRBJ2-2, reads DGGITQSPKYLFRKEGQNVTLSCEQNLNHDAMYWYRQDPGQGLRLIYYSQIVNDFQKGDIAEGYSVSREKKESFPLTVTSAQKNPTAFYLCASSSAQGNLAGELFFGEGSRLTVL.

This clone was detected once. V and J are TRBV11-3 and TRBJ2-2; D may be TRBD2 (5 bases). The CDR3 has 14 residues. Trimming removed 5 bases at V and 3 bases at J, with 10 bases between. CDR1 SGHNT and CDR2 YENEEA come from the germline V gene. CDR3 loop: CASSLVGDTGELFF. For the CDR3, the DNA is TGTGCCAGCAGCCTAGTCGGGGACACCGGGGAGCTGTTTTTT. Using reference TRBV11-3 and TRBJ2-2 for the parts outside the CDR3, the full variable domain is EAGVVQSPRYKIIEKKQPVAFWCNPISGHNTLYWYLQNLGQGPELLIRYENEEAVDDSQLPKDRFSAERLKGVDSTLKIQPAELGDSAVYLCASSLVGDTGELFFGEGSRLTVL.

The CDR3 DNA sequence: TGCGCCACCAGACTAGCTGGTTCCTCCTACAATGAGCAGTTCTTC. Translated, it gives CATRLAGSSYNEQFF. V is TRBV10-2 and J is TRBJ2-1; 7 bases are shared with TRBD2. Germline V gives CDR1 WSHSY, CDR2 SAAADI. The CDR3 has 15 residues. V lost 10 bases, J lost 0 bases, and 9 bases stayed unmatched.

This clone was picked up a small number of times. This chain uses TRBV23-1 with TRBJ2-7; unclear D gene. TRBV23-1 is filed as an ORF, its function uncertain. The CDR3 sequence is 11 residues long. The V gene lost 0 bases and the J gene lost 7 bases, with 4 bases spanning the gap. CDR3 in amino acids: CASSQSGEQYV. DNA for the CDR3: TGCGCCAGCAGTCAATCGGGGGAGCAGTACGTC.

V and J are TRBV19 and TRBJ1-3; D is undetermined. The V end lost 9 bases, the J end lost 7 bases, and 7 bases lay between the germline ends. The CDR3 totals 10 residues. CDR1 is LNHDA, CDR2 SQIVND, per germline (reference sequence). The CDR3 here is CASRGNTIYF. The CDR3 DNA reads as TGTGCCAGCCGAGGTAACACCATATATTTT.

Only one count was recorded for this clone. This chain uses TRBV5-1 with TRBJ2-1; 8 bases align to TRBD1. Germline CDR1 reads SGHRS; CDR2 reads YFSETQ. V trimming: 0 bases; J trimming: 7 bases; junction bases outside the gene matches: 3. The CDR3 sequence is 14 residues long. The CDR3 here is CASSLGQGSNEQFF. CDR3 DNA: TGCGCCAGCAGCTTGGGACAGGGGTCTAATGAGCAGTTCTTC.

The rearrangement joins TRBV23-1 to TRBJ2-1, with TRBD1 matching 9 bases. TRBV23-1 is recorded as an ORF, its role being uncertain. Trimming at V came to 2 bases and at J to 4 bases, leaving 6 bases not matched to a gene. CDR3 length: 16 amino acids. The CDR3 DNA sequence: TGCGCCAGCAGTCAACCCGGGACAGGGACTTACAATGAGCAGTTCTTC. Translating gives CASSQPGTGTYNEQFF.